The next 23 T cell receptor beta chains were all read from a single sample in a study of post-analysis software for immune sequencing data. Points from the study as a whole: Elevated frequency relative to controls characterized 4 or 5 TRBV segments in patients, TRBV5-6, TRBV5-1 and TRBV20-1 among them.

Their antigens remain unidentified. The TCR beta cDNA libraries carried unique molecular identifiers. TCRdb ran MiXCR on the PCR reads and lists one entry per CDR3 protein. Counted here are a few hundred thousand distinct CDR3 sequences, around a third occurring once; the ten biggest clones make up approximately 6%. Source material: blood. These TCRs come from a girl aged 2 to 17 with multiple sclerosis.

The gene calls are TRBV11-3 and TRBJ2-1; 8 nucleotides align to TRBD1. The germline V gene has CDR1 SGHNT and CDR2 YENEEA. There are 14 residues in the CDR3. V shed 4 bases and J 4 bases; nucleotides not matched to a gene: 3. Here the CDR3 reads CASSYRQGYNEQFF. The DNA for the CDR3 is TGTGCCAGCAGCTACCGACAGGGGTACAATGAGCAGTTCTTC.

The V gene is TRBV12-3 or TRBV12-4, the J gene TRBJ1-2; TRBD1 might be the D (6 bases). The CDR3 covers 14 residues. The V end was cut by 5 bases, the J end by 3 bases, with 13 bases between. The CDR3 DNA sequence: TGTGCCAGCAGTGCTACCGGGGGCGACTATGGCTACACCTTC. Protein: CASSATGGDYGYTF.

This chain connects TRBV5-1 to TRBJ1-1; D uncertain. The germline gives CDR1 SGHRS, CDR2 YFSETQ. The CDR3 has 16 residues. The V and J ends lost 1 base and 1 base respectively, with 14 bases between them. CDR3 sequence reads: CASSLSTRAGNTEAFF. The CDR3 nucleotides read TGCGCCAGCAGCTTGAGTACGCGGGCGGGGAACACTGAAGCTTTCTTT.

CDR3 in DNA: TGCAGCGTTGACAGGACAGGGGGCGAAGGGGCTTTCTTT. It specifies CSVDRTGGEGAFF. The chain combines TRBV29-1 with TRBJ1-1; 11 positions agree with TRBD1. CDR3 length equals 13 residues. Germline CDR1 reads SQVTM; CDR2 reads ANQGSEA. The V and J ends lost 3 bases and 11 bases, in that order; junction bases with no gene match: 8.

The CDR3 DNA reads TGTGCCAGCAGCCATCGATCGGGGGGCCTGTACAATGAGCAGTTCTTC. Translation: CASSHRSGGLYNEQFF. The chain employs TRBV14 and TRBJ2-1, with D possibly TRBD2 on 7 matching bases. Trimming pared 3 bases from V and 4 bases from J, leaving 16 bases between. The CDR3 is made up of 16 amino acids. Germline lookup yields CDR1 SGHDN and CDR2 FVKESK.

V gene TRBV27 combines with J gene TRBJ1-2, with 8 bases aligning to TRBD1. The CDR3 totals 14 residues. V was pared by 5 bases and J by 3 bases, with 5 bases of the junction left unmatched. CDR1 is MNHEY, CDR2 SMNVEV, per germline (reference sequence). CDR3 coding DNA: TGTGCCAGCAGTGCCAGGGGGCTGCACTATGGCTACACCTTC. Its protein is CASSARGLHYGYTF.

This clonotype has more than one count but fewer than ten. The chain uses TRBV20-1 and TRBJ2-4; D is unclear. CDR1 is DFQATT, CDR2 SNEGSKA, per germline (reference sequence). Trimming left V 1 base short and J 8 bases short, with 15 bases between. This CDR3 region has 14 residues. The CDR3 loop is CSARGWSSRDIQYF. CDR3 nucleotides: TGCAGTGCTAGAGGGTGGTCGAGCCGGGACATTCAGTACTTC.

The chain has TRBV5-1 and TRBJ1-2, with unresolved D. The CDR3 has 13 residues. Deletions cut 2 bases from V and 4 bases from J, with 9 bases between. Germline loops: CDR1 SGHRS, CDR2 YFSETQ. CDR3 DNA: TGCGCCAGCAGCTTACAAGATACCTATGGCTACACCTTC. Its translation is CASSLQDTYGYTF.

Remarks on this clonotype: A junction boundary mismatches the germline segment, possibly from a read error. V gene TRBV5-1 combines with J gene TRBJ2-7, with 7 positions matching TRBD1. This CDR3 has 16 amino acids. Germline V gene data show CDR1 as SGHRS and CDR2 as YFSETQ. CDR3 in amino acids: CANSLGQAPYSYEQYF. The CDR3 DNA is TGCGCCAACAGCTTAGGACAGGCTCCCTACTCCTACGAGCAGTACTTC.

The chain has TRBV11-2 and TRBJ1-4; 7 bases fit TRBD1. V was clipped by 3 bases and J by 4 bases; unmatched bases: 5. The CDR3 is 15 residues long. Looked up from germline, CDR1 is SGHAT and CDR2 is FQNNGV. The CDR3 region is CASSFAGQHNEKLFF. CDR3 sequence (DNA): TGTGCCAGCAGCTTTGCGGGACAGCATAATGAAAAACTGTTTTTT.

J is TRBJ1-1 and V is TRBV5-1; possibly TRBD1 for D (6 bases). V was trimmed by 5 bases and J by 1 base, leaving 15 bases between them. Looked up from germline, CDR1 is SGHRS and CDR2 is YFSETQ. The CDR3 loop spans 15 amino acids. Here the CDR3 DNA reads TGCGCCAGCAGTTCACAGGGACCCCAGAACACTGAAGCTTTCTTT. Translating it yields CASSSQGPQNTEAFF.

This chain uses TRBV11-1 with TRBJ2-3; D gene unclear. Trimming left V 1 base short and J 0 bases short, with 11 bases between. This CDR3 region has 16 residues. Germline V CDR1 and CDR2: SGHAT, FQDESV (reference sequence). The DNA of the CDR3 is TGTGCCAGCAGCTTAGGTTGGAAGACTAGCACAGATACGCAGTATTTT. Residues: CASSLGWKTSTDTQYF.

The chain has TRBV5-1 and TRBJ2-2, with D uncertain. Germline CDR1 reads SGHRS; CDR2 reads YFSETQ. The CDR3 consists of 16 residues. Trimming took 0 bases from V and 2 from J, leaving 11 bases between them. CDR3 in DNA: TGCGCCAGCAGCTTGGTTACGCAGCGAAACACCGGGGAGCTGTTTTTT. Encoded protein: CASSLVTQRNTGELFF. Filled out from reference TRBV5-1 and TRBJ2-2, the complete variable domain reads KAGVTQTPRYLIKTRGQQVTLSCSPISGHRSVSWYQQTPGQGLQFLFEYFSETQRNKGNFPGRFSGRQFSNSRSEMNVSTLELGDSALYLCASSLVTQRNTGELFFGEGSRLTVL.

CDR3 region: CASSSKTGTARNTEAFF. For the CDR3, the DNA is TGTGCCAGCAGTTCAAAAACCGGGACAGCCAGGAACACTGAAGCTTTCTTT. This chain connects TRBV12-3 or TRBV12-4 to TRBJ1-1; 7 bases fit TRBD1. The CDR3 spans 17 residues. The trim removed 4 bases at V and 1 base at J, leaving 12 bases unmatched.

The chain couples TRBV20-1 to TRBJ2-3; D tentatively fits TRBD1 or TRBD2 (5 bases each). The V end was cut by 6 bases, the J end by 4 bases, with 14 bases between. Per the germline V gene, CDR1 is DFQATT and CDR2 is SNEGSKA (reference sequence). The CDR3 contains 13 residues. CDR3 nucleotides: TGCAGTGCCCCCCCCGGGACCTCAGATACGCAGTATTTT. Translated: CSAPPGTSDTQYF.

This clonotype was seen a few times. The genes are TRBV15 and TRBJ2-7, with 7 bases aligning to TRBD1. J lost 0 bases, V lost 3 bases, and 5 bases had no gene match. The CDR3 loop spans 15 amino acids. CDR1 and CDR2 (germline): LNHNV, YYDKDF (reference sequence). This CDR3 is CATSSGQARSYEQYF. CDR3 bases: TGTGCCACCAGCAGTGGACAGGCCCGCTCCTACGAGCAGTACTTC.

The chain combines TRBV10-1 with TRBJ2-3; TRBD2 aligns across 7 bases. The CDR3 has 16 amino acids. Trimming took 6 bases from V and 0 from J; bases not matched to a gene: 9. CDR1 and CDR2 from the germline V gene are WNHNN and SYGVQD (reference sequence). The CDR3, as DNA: TGCGCCAGCAGCCCAGCTAGCGGAGGGAGCACAGATACGCAGTATTTT. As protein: CASSPASGGSTDTQYF.

For the CDR3, the DNA is TGCAGTGCTAGAGAGGAGCTTAAAGGCGAAAAACTGTTTTTT. Protein sequence: CSAREELKGEKLFF. The rearrangement joins TRBV20-1 to TRBJ1-4; D not resolved. Germline lookup yields CDR1 DFQATT and CDR2 SNEGSKA (reference sequence). This CDR3 is built from 14 residues. Deletions cut 0 bases from V and 8 bases from J, with 13 bases between.

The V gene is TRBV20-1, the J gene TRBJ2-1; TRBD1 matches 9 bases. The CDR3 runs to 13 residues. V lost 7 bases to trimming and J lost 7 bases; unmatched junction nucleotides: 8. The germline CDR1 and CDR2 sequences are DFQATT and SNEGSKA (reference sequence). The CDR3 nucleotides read TGCAGTGTAGACAGGGGGGATTTTAATGAGCAGTTCTTC. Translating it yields CSVDRGDFNEQFF.

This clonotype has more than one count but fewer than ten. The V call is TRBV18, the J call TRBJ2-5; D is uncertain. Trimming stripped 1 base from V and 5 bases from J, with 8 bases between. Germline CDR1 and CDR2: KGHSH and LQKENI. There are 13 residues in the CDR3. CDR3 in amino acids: CASSPLALETQYF. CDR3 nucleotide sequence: TGTGCCAGCTCACCACTAGCTTTGGAGACCCAGTACTTC. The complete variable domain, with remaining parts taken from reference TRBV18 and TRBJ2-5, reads NAGVMQNPRHLVRRRGQEARLRCSPMKGHSHVYWYRQLPEEGLKFMVYLQKENIIDESGMPKERFSAEFPKEGPSILRIQQVVRGDSAAYFCASSPLALETQYFGPGTRLLVL.

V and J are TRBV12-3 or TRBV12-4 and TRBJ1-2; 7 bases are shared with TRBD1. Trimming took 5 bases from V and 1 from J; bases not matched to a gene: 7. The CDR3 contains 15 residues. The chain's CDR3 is CASSPRTGFNYGYTF. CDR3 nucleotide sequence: TGTGCCAGCAGTCCCCGGACAGGATTTAACTATGGCTACACCTTC.

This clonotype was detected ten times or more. Here the CDR3 DNA reads TGTGCCAGCAGTTACCATAAAACAGGGGGAAAAGCTTTCTTT. Protein sequence: CASSYHKTGGKAFF. This chain links TRBV6-5 with TRBJ1-1; 8 bases fit TRBD1. The CDR3 spans 14 residues. Germline trimming cut 2 bases from V and 9 bases from J; bases unmatched to any gene: 8. From germline, CDR1 is MNHEY and CDR2 SVGAGI.

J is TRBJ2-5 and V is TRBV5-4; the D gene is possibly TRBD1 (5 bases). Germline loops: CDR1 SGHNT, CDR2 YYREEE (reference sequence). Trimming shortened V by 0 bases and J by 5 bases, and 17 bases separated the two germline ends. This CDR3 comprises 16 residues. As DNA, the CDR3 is TGTGCCAGCAGCTTGGAAGGGGAAGGCCTTCTGGAGACCCAGTACTTC. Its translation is CASSLEGEGLLETQYF.